The rows below give T cell receptor beta chains drawn from one sample of a study of glioma-infiltrating T cells after dendritic cell vaccination. This table comes from immunoSEQ multiplex PCR, and its TCRdb copy is limited to in-frame clones, with some not included. There are tens of thousands of clones in the sample; about 85% occur only once, and approximately 8% lies in the top ten. The specimen was blood, collected after dendritic cell vaccination. Every receptor here comes from a human donor with glioblastoma. The CDR3 runs from the conserved cysteine through the conserved F or W. D genes are given only for firm matches. Some rows have no size entry. The others give once, few or many, or a class for an expanded clone.

.,.,TRBJ1-5,TRBV6-5,CASSYSGVSNQPQHF,TGTGCCAGCAGTTACTCAGGGGTGAGCAATCAGCCCCAGCATTTT
.,TRBD1,TRBJ2-2,TRBV7-6,CASSLEIQQGANGELFF,TGTGCCAGCAGCTTAGAAATCCAACAGGGGGCCAACGGGGAGCTGTTTTTT
.,TRBD1,TRBJ1-3,TRBV27,CASSPQPAGGSGNTIYF,TGTGCCAGCAGTCCCCAGCCGGCAGGGGGCTCTGGAAACACCATATATTTT
.,TRBD2,TRBJ2-3,TRBV5-1,CASGLAPSDTQYF,TGCGCCAGTGGACTAGCGCCCTCAGATACGCAGTATTTT
.,TRBD1,TRBJ1-4,TRBV7-8,CASRRQGQIEKLFF,TGTGCCAGCAGACGACAGGGGCAGATTGAAAAACTGTTTTTT
.,TRBD2,TRBJ2-3,TRBV7-9,CASSSPGGVTDTQYF,TGTGCCAGCAGCTCCCCCGGGGGGGTGACAGATACGCAGTATTTT
once,TRBD2,TRBJ2-1,TRBV9,CASSLLDGLAGAFSYNEQFF,TGTGCCAGCAGCCTCCTCGATGGACTAGCGGGGGCCTTCTCCTACAATGAGCAGTTCTTC
.,TRBD1,TRBJ2-2,TRBV9,CASSDRDRGSGELFF,TGTGCCAGCAGCGATCGGGACAGGGGAAGCGGGGAGCTGTTTTTT
once,.,TRBJ2-7,TRBV28,CASSLAGAGYEQYF,TGTGCCAGCAGTTTAGCAGGGGCCGGCTACGAGCAGTACTTC
.,.,TRBJ2-7,TRBV4-3,CASSQGQGFLREQYF,TGCGCCAGCAGCCAAGGCCAGGGGTTTTTGCGCGAGCAGTACTTC
.,.,TRBJ1-1,TRBV18,CASSPSLGQPEAFF,TGTGCCAGCTCGCCCAGTCTAGGACAGCCGGAAGCTTTCTTT
.,.,TRBJ1-1,TRBV21-1,CASSNWGWRKLNTEAFF,TGTGCCAGCAGCAACTGGGGCTGGAGAAAATTAAACACTGAAGCTTTCTTT
.,.,TRBJ1-1,TRBV5-1,CASSYGQSEAFF,TGCGCCAGCAGCTACGGACAGTCTGAAGCTTTCTTT
.,TRBD1,TRBJ1-5,TRBV15,CAISRDVGTGTIQPQHF,TGTGCCATCAGCAGAGATGTTGGGACAGGCACCATTCAGCCCCAGCATTTT
.,TRBD1,TRBJ1-6,TRBV7-2,CASSSGGFGSPLHF,TGTGCCAGCAGCTCAGGGGGCTTCGGATCACCCCTCCACTTT
once,.,TRBJ2-7,TRBV16,CASSHTGRFPSYEQYF,TGTGCCAGCAGCCACACAGGGCGTTTTCCGTCCTACGAGCAGTACTTC
once,.,TRBJ2-7,TRBV5-1,CASSFFRAGSFSDTIYEQYF,TGCGCCAGCAGCTTTTTTAGGGCAGGGTCGTTTTCGGATACAATCTACGAGCAGTACTTC
.,.,TRBJ2-7,TRBV5-1,CASSLGGLSAGEQYF,TGCGCCAGCAGCTTGGGAGGGCTTTCCGCCGGGGAGCAGTACTTC
.,.,TRBJ1-4,TRBV5-1,CASSFRQDANEKLFF,TGCGCCAGCAGCTTCAGACAGGACGCCAATGAAAAACTGTTTTTT
.,.,TRBJ2-1,TRBV19,CASSLRGNEQFF,TGTGCCAGTAGTCTCAGGGGTAATGAGCAGTTCTTC
.,.,TRBJ2-3,TRBV29-1,CSVEKGRTGTDTQYF,TGCAGCGTTGAAAAAGGAAGGACAGGCACAGATACGCAGTATTTT
.,.,TRBJ2-7,TRBV5-1,CASSSPGDYHSYEQYF,TGCGCCAGCAGCTCACCGGGAGACTACCACTCCTACGAGCAGTACTTC
.,.,TRBJ1-1,TRBV11-1,CASSSGWLGNTEAFF,TGTGCCAGCAGCTCAGGGTGGTTGGGGAACACTGAAGCTTTCTTT
once,.,TRBJ2-7,TRBV27,CASSAGSYEQYF,TGTGCCAGCAGTGCAGGGTCCTACGAGCAGTACTTC
few,TRBD2,TRBJ2-5,TRBV2,CASSESSGGGQETQYF,TGTGCCAGCAGTGAATCGTCGGGGGGGGGTCAAGAGACCCAGTACTTC
.,TRBD1,TRBJ2-2,TRBV7-2,CASSQTRDRVLAGELFF,TGTGCCAGCAGTCAAACCCGGGACAGGGTCCTCGCCGGGGAGCTGTTTTTT
once,TRBD2,TRBJ2-3,TRBV7-3,CASSTLAGVHCPATDTQYF,TGTGCCAGCAGCACACTAGCGGGAGTGCACTGTCCGGCCACAGATACGCAGTATTTT
.,TRBD2,TRBJ2-1,TRBV6-1,CASSRGGDYNEQFF,TGTGCCAGCAGTCGCGGGGGGGACTACAATGAGCAGTTCTTC
.,TRBD1,TRBJ1-2,TRBV19,CASRAGRQGAGFSGYTF,TGTGCCAGTAGGGCCGGACGACAGGGGGCAGGATTTTCTGGCTACACCTTC
.,.,TRBJ2-5,TRBV6-5,CASRGESPGETQYF,TGTGCCAGCAGGGGAGAAAGCCCGGGAGAGACCCAGTACTTC
once,.,TRBJ1-1,TRBV19,CASSIDWGAEAFF,TGTGCCAGTAGTATAGATTGGGGAGCTGAAGCTTTCTTT
.,.,TRBJ2-7,TRBV11-2,CASSRGHSSYEQYF,TGTGCCAGCAGCCGGGGACATTCGTCCTACGAGCAGTACTTC
once,.,TRBJ1-4,TRBV25-1,CASSDSTVGHEKLFF,TGTGCCAGCAGTGATTCGACAGTAGGACATGAAAAACTGTTTTTT
.,TRBD1,TRBJ1-2,TRBV27,CASSFLSGTDNYGYTF,TGTGCCAGCAGTTTCCTATCCGGGACAGATAACTATGGCTACACCTTC
.,TRBD1,TRBJ1-6,TRBV7-9,CASSHRDRHNSPLHF,TGTGCCAGCAGCCACCGGGACAGACATAATTCACCCCTCCACTTT
once,.,TRBJ2-2,TRBV19,CASRGGQNTGELFF,TGTGCCAGTAGGGGCGGGCAGAACACCGGGGAGCTGTTTTTT
.,TRBD2,TRBJ2-5,TRBV5-4,CASSSPTGGGETQYF,TGTGCCAGCAGCTCTCCCACGGGGGGGGGAGAGACCCAGTACTTC
.,TRBD2,TRBJ2-1,TRBV14,CASSYLAGAYNEQFF,TGTGCCAGCAGCTACCTAGCGGGGGCCTACAATGAGCAGTTCTTC
.,.,TRBJ1-1,TRBV19,CASLRTLKNTEAFF,TGTGCCAGTTTAAGGACACTAAAGAACACTGAAGCTTTCTTT
.,TRBD1,TRBJ1-2,TRBV19,CASSTRTGNGNYGYTF,TGTGCCAGTAGTACCCGGACAGGGAACGGTAACTATGGCTACACCTTC
.,TRBD1,TRBJ1-6,TRBV6-4,CASSIGGSGNSPLHF,TGTGCCAGCAGCATAGGGGGCTCGGGTAATTCACCCCTCCACTTT
.,.,TRBJ2-7,TRBV5-6,CASSLSSEQYF,TGTGCCAGCAGCTTGTCCTCCGAGCAGTACTTC
.,TRBD1,TRBJ2-4,TRBV27,CASSLGQGGNIQYF,TGTGCCAGCAGTCTGGGACAGGGTGGGAACATTCAGTACTTC
.,TRBD2,TRBJ2-1,TRBV6-5,CASNPTSSYNEQFF,TGTGCCAGCAACCCGACTAGCTCATACAATGAGCAGTTCTTC
once,TRBD1,TRBJ2-7,TRBV13,CASSLGPGGYEQYF,TGTGCCAGCAGCTTAGGTCCAGGGGGCTACGAGCAGTACTTC